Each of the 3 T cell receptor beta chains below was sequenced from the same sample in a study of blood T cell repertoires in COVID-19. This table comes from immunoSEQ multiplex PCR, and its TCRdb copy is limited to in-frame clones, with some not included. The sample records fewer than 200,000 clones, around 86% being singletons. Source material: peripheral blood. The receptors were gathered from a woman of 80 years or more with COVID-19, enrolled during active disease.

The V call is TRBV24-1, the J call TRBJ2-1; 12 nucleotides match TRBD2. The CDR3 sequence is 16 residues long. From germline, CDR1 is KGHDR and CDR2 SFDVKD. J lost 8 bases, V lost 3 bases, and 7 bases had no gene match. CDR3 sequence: CATSDPTSGREDEQFF. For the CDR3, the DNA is TGTGCCACCAGTGATCCGACTAGCGGGAGAGAGGATGAGCAGTTCTTC.

The chain's CDR3 is CASFRDGNTIYF. The DNA of the CDR3 is TGTGCCAGCTTCAGGGATGGAAACACCATATATTTT. The chain has TRBV28 and TRBJ1-3, with D possibly matching TRBD1 (5 bases). Trimming shortened V by 8 bases and J by 3 bases, and 8 bases separated the two germline ends. The CDR3 is 12 amino acids. The germline V gene encodes CDR1 MDHEN and CDR2 SYDVKM.

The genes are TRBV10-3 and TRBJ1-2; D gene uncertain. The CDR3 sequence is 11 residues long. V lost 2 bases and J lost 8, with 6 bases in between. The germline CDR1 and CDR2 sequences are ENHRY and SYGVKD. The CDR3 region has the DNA TGTGCCATCAGTGAGGGAGGAGGCTACACCTTC. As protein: CAISEGGGYTF.